Presented here are 27 T cell receptor beta chains from one specimen sequenced in a study of technical replicates of blood from several donors. TCRdb's table, derived via immunoSEQ multiplex PCR, lists solely in-frame clones and lacks some. The sample carries about 61,000 clones, 95% to 98% recorded once. Sequencing was done on a sample of T cells isolated from PBMCs. The receptors stem from a human donor in good health.

The chain joins TRBV7-9 to TRBJ1-1, with TRBD1 as a possible D gene (5 bases). Germline V gene lookup returns CDR1 SEHNR and CDR2 FQNEAQ (reference sequence). The CDR3 is 15 amino acids. Between the trimmed V and J ends, which lost 3 bases and 5 bases, there was a span of 16 bases. The CDR3 is CASSLGQGQRTEAFF. CDR3 DNA sequence: TGTGCCAGCAGCTTGGGTCAGGGCCAGAGGACTGAAGCTTTCTTT.

The rearrangement uses TRBV6-5 and TRBJ1-1; 8 bases are a match to TRBD1. The CDR3 is made up of 14 amino acids. Unmatched junction bases numbered 4, after V lost 6 bases and J lost 1 base. CDR1 MNHEY and CDR2 SVGAGI come from the germline V gene. CDR3 bases: TGTGCCAGCAGCCCGGACAGGGCGAACACTGAAGCTTTCTTT. This codes for CASSPDRANTEAFF.

The chain combines TRBV5-6 with TRBJ1-2; TRBD1 might be the D (5 bases). CDR1 SGHDT and CDR2 YYEEEE come from the germline V gene. Trimming cost V 0 bases and J 3 bases, with 12 bases left between them. This CDR3 has 15 residues. CDR3 protein: CASSLGGGSYYGYTF. The CDR3 DNA follows: TGTGCCAGCAGCTTGGGGGGCGGGAGTTACTATGGCTACACCTTC.

V and J are TRBV5-1 and TRBJ1-1; TRBD1 agrees at 7 bases. Germline loops: CDR1 SGHRS, CDR2 YFSETQ. Germline trimming cut 0 bases from V and 3 bases from J; bases unmatched to any gene: 5. The CDR3 contains 15 residues. The CDR3 loop reads CASSLATGADTEAFF. In DNA form, the CDR3 reads TGCGCCAGCAGCTTGGCTACAGGGGCGGACACTGAAGCTTTCTTT.

The genes are TRBV7-2 and TRBJ2-2; the match to TRBD2 covers 8 bases. Germline trimming cut 4 bases from V and 6 bases from J; bases unmatched to any gene: 7. CDR1 SGHTA and CDR2 FQGNSA come from the germline V gene. The CDR3 is made up of 15 amino acids. For the CDR3, the DNA is TGTGCCAGCAGCTCGCGCGGACTAGCTGCCGGGGAGCTGTTTTTT. Protein: CASSSRGLAAGELFF.

Here the CDR3 reads CAWSIQRTSSRGYSNQPQHF. The CDR3 DNA reads TGTGCCTGGAGTATCCAGAGAACCTCCTCTAGGGGCTATAGCAATCAGCCCCAGCATTTT. The chain couples TRBV30 to TRBJ1-5; D possibly corresponds to TRBD1 (5 bases). Germline V CDR1 and CDR2: GTSNPN, SVGIG (reference sequence). Deletions cut 2 bases from V and 0 bases from J, with 26 bases between. The CDR3 has 20 amino acids.

This clone appeared once. V and J are TRBV4-1 and TRBJ1-4; D is uncertain. The CDR3 runs to 16 residues. The V and J ends lost 0 bases and 2 bases respectively, with 10 bases between them. CDR1 and CDR2 (germline): MGHRA, YSYEKL. CDR3 amino acids: CASSQDHLITNEKLFF. For the CDR3, the DNA is TGCGCCAGCAGCCAAGATCACTTAATTACTAATGAAAAACTGTTTTTT.

CDR3 sequence: CASSSSGTSGSGEQFF. In DNA form, the CDR3 reads TGCGCCAGCAGCTCCTCCGGGACTAGCGGGTCCGGTGAGCAGTTCTTC. This chain joins TRBV5-1 and TRBJ2-1; 12 bases are a match to TRBD2. Germline loops: CDR1 SGHRS, CDR2 YFSETQ. The CDR3 extends over 16 amino acids. J gave up 9 bases and V 3 bases, and 10 bases lay outside the gene matches.

V is TRBV5-1 and J is TRBJ2-7; 11 nucleotides align to TRBD2. There are 16 residues in the CDR3. V lost 4 bases to trimming and J lost 7 bases; unmatched junction nucleotides: 13. Germline V gene lookup returns CDR1 SGHRS and CDR2 YFSETQ. CDR3 region: CASSRGVSGGAREQYF. CDR3 nucleotide sequence: TGCGCCAGCAGCCGGGGTGTTAGCGGGGGGGCCCGGGAGCAGTACTTC.

This chain links TRBV5-1 with TRBJ2-7; 13 bases fit TRBD2. With V trimmed by 0 bases and J by 4 bases, 1 base remained unmatched. The CDR3 length is 15 residues. Looked up from germline, CDR1 is SGHRS and CDR2 is YFSETQ. The DNA of the CDR3 is TGCGCCAGCAGCTTGGGACTAGCGGGAGGTTACGAGCAGTACTTC. This translates into CASSLGLAGGYEQYF.

As DNA, the CDR3 is TGTGCCAGCAGTTCGGGACTGGTCTACGAGCAGTACTTC. It translates to CASSSGLVYEQYF. The chain carries TRBV27 and TRBJ2-7, with D tentatively TRBD2 (6 bases). Trimming left V 4 bases short and J 3 bases short, with 10 bases between. This CDR3 has 13 amino acids. The germline V gene encodes CDR1 MNHEY and CDR2 SMNVEV (reference sequence).

The rearrangement uses TRBV29-1 and TRBJ1-3; TRBD1 aligns across 7 bases. This CDR3 comprises 15 residues. Germline trimming cut 7 bases from V and 1 base from J; bases unmatched to any gene: 10. Germline V gene sequence: CDR1 SQVTM, CDR2 ANQGSEA. The CDR3 nucleotides read TGCAGCGGAAACCTCGGGACAGAGTCTGGAAACACCATATATTTT. Its translation: CSGNLGTESGNTIYF.

This clone was counted only a few times. The rearrangement joins TRBV29-1 to TRBJ2-4, with a possible D match to TRBD1 (6 bases). CDR1 and CDR2 from the germline V gene are SQVTM and ANQGSEA. The CDR3 sequence is 14 residues long. Trimming cost V 2 bases and J 1 base, with 9 bases left between them. The CDR3 here is CSVELGQAKNIQYF. The CDR3 DNA sequence: TGCAGCGTTGAATTAGGACAGGCCAAAAACATTCAGTACTTC.

The chain uses TRBV9 and TRBJ2-1, with 7 bases lining up with TRBD2. The CDR3 covers 12 residues. With V trimmed by 4 bases and J by 8 bases, 3 bases remained unmatched. Germline CDR1 is SGDLS and CDR2 is YYNGEE. The CDR3, as DNA: TGTGCCAGCAGCACCCGGGGGGATGAGCAGTTCTTC. Amino acids: CASSTRGDEQFF.

Only one count was recorded for this clone. This chain uses TRBV2 with TRBJ2-5; 7 bases map to TRBD2. The junction had 6 bases not matched to a gene; V was cut back by 6 bases and J by 5 bases. There are 13 residues in the CDR3. Per germline, CDR1 SNHLY and CDR2 FYNNEI. Written as DNA, the CDR3 is TGTGCCAGCAGATTTGGACTAGTTGAGACCCAGTACTTC. Translating it yields CASRFGLVETQYF.

The V call is TRBV5-1, the J call TRBJ2-3, with 10 positions matching TRBD2. The CDR3 runs to 15 residues. The germline gives CDR1 SGHRS, CDR2 YFSETQ. Trimming at V came to 5 bases and at J to 4 bases, leaving 7 bases not matched to a gene. In DNA, the CDR3 is TGCGCCAGCAGGTCGGGACTAGCGATCTCAGATACGCAGTATTTT. Protein sequence: CASRSGLAISDTQYF.

The chain joins TRBV28 to TRBJ1-5; the D gene is possibly TRBD1 (6 bases). Germline CDR1 is MDHEN and CDR2 is SYDVKM. The germline V and J ends were trimmed by 5 bases and 0 bases, with 17 bases remaining between them. The CDR3 contains 17 residues. DNA for the CDR3: TGTGCCAGCAGTCTCCCTCGGGGGGCAGGTAGCAATCAGCCCCAGCATTTT. Encoded protein: CASSLPRGAGSNQPQHF.

The chain joins TRBV19 to TRBJ2-1, with a possible D match to TRBD2 (5 bases). In germline, CDR1 is LNHDA, CDR2 SQIVND (reference sequence). Trimming pared 3 bases from V and 9 bases from J, leaving 15 bases between. The CDR3 totals 14 residues. CDR3 sequence: CASSILYGIGEQFF. The CDR3 region has the DNA TGTGCCAGTAGTATTTTATACGGGATAGGTGAGCAGTTCTTC.

This chain joins TRBV27 and TRBJ2-1; 10 bases agree with TRBD1. The CDR3 is 14 residues long. Germline V gives CDR1 MNHEY, CDR2 SMNVEV (reference sequence). Germline trimming cut 8 bases from V and 9 bases from J; bases unmatched to any gene: 10. This CDR3 reads CASRGTGVLGEQFF. The CDR3 DNA sequence: TGTGCCAGCCGTGGGACAGGGGTCCTCGGTGAGCAGTTCTTC.

The V gene is TRBV10-3, the J gene TRBJ2-2, with D possibly TRBD2 on 7 matching bases. CDR3 length equals 20 residues. The ends were cut back, 7 bases at V and 0 bases at J, with 27 bases in the middle. Germline CDR1 reads ENHRY; CDR2 reads SYGVKD. The DNA of the CDR3 is TGTGCCATCACCTCTATTGGACGTGGTGGGGGGGCCGCGAACACCGGGGAGCTGTTTTTT. This encodes CAITSIGRGGGAANTGELFF.

As concerns this clone: A read error may produce the germline difference seen at one junction end. The chain joins TRBV7-7 to TRBJ2-5; 12 nucleotides agree with TRBD2. The V gene's germline CDR1 is SSHAT and CDR2 FNYEAQ (reference sequence). This CDR3 comprises 14 residues. In DNA form, the CDR3 reads TGTGCTAGCAGCTTGACTAGCGGGGGTGAGACCCAGTACTTC. It encodes CASSLTSGGETQYF.

The chain has TRBV5-6 and TRBJ1-5; D might be TRBD1 (5 bases). CDR1 and CDR2 from the germline V gene are SGHDT and YYEEEE. The V end was cut by 5 bases, the J end by 6 bases, with 12 bases between. The CDR3 has 13 amino acids. CDR3 nucleotide sequence: TGTGCCAGCAGTTATACAGGAAGTCAGCCCCAGCATTTT. It translates to CASSYTGSQPQHF.

The V gene is TRBV14, the J gene TRBJ2-7; no clear D gene. This CDR3 region has 13 residues. Germline V gene sequence: CDR1 SGHDN, CDR2 FVKESK. V was trimmed by 0 bases and J by 4 bases, leaving 7 bases between them. CDR3 amino acids: CASSQDVGYEQYF. The CDR3 DNA reads TGTGCCAGCAGCCAAGATGTCGGGTACGAGCAGTACTTC.

The CDR3 region is CASRPYDRGQTQSYGYTF. The CDR3 nucleotides are TGCGCCAGCAGACCCTATGACAGGGGCCAAACCCAAAGCTATGGCTACACCTTC. This chain joins TRBV5-1 and TRBJ1-2; 8 positions match TRBD1. CDR1 and CDR2 (germline): SGHRS, YFSETQ. CDR3 size: 18 residues. Trimming at V came to 5 bases and at J to 4 bases, leaving 19 bases not matched to a gene.

In DNA form, the CDR3 reads TGTGCCAGCAGCTCCGGGACAGGGGGCTTCTTTAGCACCTTC. Its protein is CASSSGTGGFFSTF. The chain employs TRBV11-2 and TRBJ1-2; 12 nucleotides match TRBD1. Trimming cost V 4 bases and J 13 bases; bases outside gene matches: 10. This CDR3 spans 14 amino acids. Looked up from germline, CDR1 is SGHAT and CDR2 is FQNNGV. Variable domain in full (rest from reference TRBV11-2 and TRBJ1-2): EAGVAQSPRYKIIEKRQSVAFWCNPISGHATLYWYQQILGQGPKLLIQFQNNGVVDDSQLPKDRFSAERLKGVDSTLKIQPAKLEDSAVYLCASSSGTGGFFSTFGSGTRLTVV.

The rearrangement uses TRBV7-9 and TRBJ1-2, with D possibly being TRBD1 (5 bases). Trimming stripped 5 bases from V and 5 bases from J, with 15 bases between. Germline lookup yields CDR1 SEHNR and CDR2 FQNEAQ (reference sequence). CDR3 size: 14 residues. DNA of the CDR3: TGTGCCAGCAGCCCCTTGGGGGGTAGTTATGGCTACACCTTC. The encoded protein is CASSPLGGSYGYTF.

The V call is TRBV2, the J call TRBJ2-1; TRBD1 matches at 9 bases. Germline assignment: CDR1 SNHLY and CDR2 FYNNEI. Losses at the gene ends were 6 bases for V and 6 bases for J; bases not matched to a gene: 6. This CDR3 comprises 14 residues. The CDR3 here is CASRWGTGSNEQFF. The CDR3 DNA is TGTGCCAGCAGGTGGGGGACAGGGAGCAATGAGCAGTTCTTC.